This T cell receptor (beta chain) comes out of a study of T cell repertoires in cytomegalovirus infection. TCRdb processed the reads anew with MiXCR; each CDR3 protein has one entry. The data show about 570,000 distinct CDR3 sequences, with 35% to 50% seen just once and around 46% held by the top ten. This clonotype appeared a few times. Antigen unknown. Study conclusions and caveats: Ex vivo responses were dominated by HLA-C-restricted CMV-specific TCR beta clonotypes. Using cumulative public TCR beta family frequency, the authors identified those who carried CMV together with the relevant HLA.

V dropped 5 bases and J dropped 7 bases, with 17 bases sitting between them. The length of the CDR3 is 14 residues. Germline values: CDR1 SEHNR, CDR2 FQNEAQ (reference sequence). This specimen consisted of cultured PBMCs, obtained from culture after CMV antigen stimulation. V usage is TRBV7-9 and J usage is TRBJ1-1; TRBD1 might be the D (6 bases). The receptor was derived from a human donor in good health (CMV status not recorded). Some clones in this sample may be carry-over from other donors' samples. DNA of the CDR3: TGTGCCAGCAGCCCCCCTGAAGGGGGACTTGAAGCTTTCTTT. It encodes CASSPPEGGLEAFF.